This T cell receptor beta chain was observed in a study of spatial heterogeneity in lung cancer. The sample's time point: blood at routine non-recurrence follow-up after resection. TCRdb ran MiXCR on the 5' RACE reads and lists one entry per CDR3 protein. The sample lists 7,500 to 10,000 distinct CDR3 sequences, about 23% occurring once. Germline V gene lookup returns CDR1 MDHEN and CDR2 SYDVKM. CDR3 length: 15 residues. With 1 base removed from V and 5 bases from J, the gap between germline ends came to 12 bases. The sequences come from PBMCs, collected at follow-up. The chain has TRBV28 and TRBJ2-1; D is possibly TRBD2 (5 bases). The receptor's source is a female donor with early-stage non-small cell lung cancer. This CDR3 is CASSLYSAVNNEQFF. In nucleotides, the CDR3 is TGTGCCAGCAGTTTATATTCAGCGGTGAACAATGAGCAGTTCTTC.